This passage covers 5 T cell receptor beta chains from one sample sequenced in a study of Tregs in tolerant kidney transplant recipients. Sequencing used immunoSEQ multiplex PCR; TCRdb keeps in-frame clones, though not all of them. The table lists about 120,000 clones, roughly 93% of them singletons. Sequencing input: CD4+ T cells from blood. Receptors originate from a human donor in good health.

V gene TRBV5-6 combines with J gene TRBJ1-5, with D possibly matching TRBD1 (6 bases). This CDR3 spans 17 amino acids. Trimming removed 3 bases from V and 0 bases from J, with 16 bases in between. Germline CDR1 is SGHDT and CDR2 is YYEEEE. The CDR3 region has the DNA TGTGCCAGCAGCTCCCATGGACAGATGTATAGCAATCAGCCCCAGCATTTT. It codes for CASSSHGQMYSNQPQHF.

This clone was observed a single time. The chain employs TRBV4-2 and TRBJ2-3; tentatively, D is TRBD2 (5 bases). The CDR3 spans 15 residues. CDR1 LGHNA and CDR2 YNFKEQ come from the germline V gene. V dropped 2 bases and J dropped 6 bases, with 15 bases sitting between them. The CDR3 spells CASSQSEVEADTQYF. DNA of the CDR3: TGTGCCAGCAGCCAATCCGAGGTGGAGGCGGATACGCAGTATTTT.

The chain combines TRBV5-6 with TRBJ1-2, with 9 nucleotides matching TRBD1. Per germline, CDR1 SGHDT and CDR2 YYEEEE. The CDR3 has 13 amino acids. Trimming removed 5 bases from V and 8 bases from J; junction bases left unmatched: 7. The CDR3 nucleotides are TGTGCCAGCAGGAAAACAGGGGGCGCCGGCTACACCTTC. It specifies CASRKTGGAGYTF. The complete variable domain, with remaining parts taken from reference TRBV5-6 and TRBJ1-2, reads DAGVTQSPTHLIKTRGQQVTLRCSPKSGHDTVSWYQQALGQGPQFIFQYYEEEERQRGNFPDRFSGHQFPNYSSELNVNALLLGDSALYLCASRKTGGAGYTFGSGTRLTVV.

V gene TRBV7-9 combines with J gene TRBJ2-7; D may be TRBD2 (5 bases). Per the germline V gene, CDR1 is SEHNR and CDR2 is FQNEAQ (reference sequence). CDR3 length: 13 amino acids. V lost 8 bases and J lost 6, with 17 bases in between. This CDR3 reads CASDREGLGEQYF. In DNA, the CDR3 is TGTGCCAGCGACCGGGAAGGGTTGGGCGAGCAGTACTTC.

This clone was seen once. The chain has TRBV9 and TRBJ2-3; 9 bases are shared with TRBD2. The CDR3 is 16 amino acids. The J segment lost 6 bases and the V segment lost 4 bases, leaving 12 bases of the junction unmatched. CDR1 is SGDLS, CDR2 YYNGEE, per germline. The CDR3 DNA reads as TGTGCCAGCAGCTTAAGCCGGCTAGCGGGACTCGATACGCAGTATTTT. This gives the protein CASSLSRLAGLDTQYF.